The entry below gives a single TCR beta chain sequence along with its context. The data derive from a study of cytomegalovirus exposure and HLA in healthy donors. The CDR3 contains 15 residues. Germline CDR1 reads SNHLY; CDR2 reads FYNNEI. Trimming took 4 bases from V and 4 from J; bases not matched to a gene: 7. The PCR employed 60 Vbeta primers together with 13 Jbeta primers. Methods used by the authors: An analysis that came later counted tens of millions of unique TCR beta chains, around 12 million shared. The protocol was immunoSEQ multiplex PCR, while the TCRdb copy is restricted to in-frame clones and leaves out a portion. D and trimming were read from the DNA, whereas the V and J calls and clone size are those reported in that table. The sample has 98,000 or so clones; 60% to 85% are singletons.

J is TRBJ2-7 and V is TRBV2, with 10 bases aligning to TRBD2. Material: PBMCs. The clonotype originates from a woman between 18 and 29 years old in good health and CMV-seropositive. The CDR3 DNA sequence: TGTGCCAGCAGTGGAGGGACTAGCGCTTCTTACGAGCAGTACTTC. It specifies CASSGGTSASYEQYF.